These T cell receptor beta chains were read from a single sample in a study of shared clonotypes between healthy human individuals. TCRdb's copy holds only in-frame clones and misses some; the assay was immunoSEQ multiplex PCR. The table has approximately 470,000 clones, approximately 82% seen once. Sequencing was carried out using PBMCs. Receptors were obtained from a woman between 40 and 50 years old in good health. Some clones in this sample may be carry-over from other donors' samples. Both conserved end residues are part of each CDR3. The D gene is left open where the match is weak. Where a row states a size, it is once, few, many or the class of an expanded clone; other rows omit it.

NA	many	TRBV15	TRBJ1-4	TGTGCCACCAGGAACGGGGTGGCTAATGAAAAACTGTTTTTT	CATRNGVANEKLFF
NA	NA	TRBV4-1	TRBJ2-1	TGCGCCAGCAGCCAAGAAGGGTTAGCGGAGAACTACAATGAGCAGTTCTTC	CASSQEGLAENYNEQFF
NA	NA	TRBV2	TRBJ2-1	TGTGCCAGCAAGATGTACAATGAGCAGTTCTTC	CASKMYNEQFF
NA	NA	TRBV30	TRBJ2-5	TGTGCCTGGAGTAGGGGAGGAGAGACCCAGTACTTC	CAWSRGGETQYF
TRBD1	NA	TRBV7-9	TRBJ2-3	TGTGCCAGCAGACGGGACAGGGGGGGAGATACGCAGTATTTT	CASRRDRGGDTQYF
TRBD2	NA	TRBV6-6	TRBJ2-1	TGTGCCAGCACAATAGCGGGAGAGGCGGATGAGCAGTTCTTC	CASTIAGEADEQFF
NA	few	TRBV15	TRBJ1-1	TGTGCCACCAGCAGAGATCGGGGGACGAACACTGAAGCTTTCTTT	CATSRDRGTNTEAFF
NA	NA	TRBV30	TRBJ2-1	TGTGCCTGGAGTAAGGGACTTCGCTCCTACAATGAGCAGTTCTTC	CAWSKGLRSYNEQFF
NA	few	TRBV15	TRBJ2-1	TGTGCCACCAGCAGCCCCGCGGGGGAGGGGGGGAATGAGCAGTTCTTC	CATSSPAGEGGNEQFF
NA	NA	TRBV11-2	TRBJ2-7	TGTGCCAGCAGCCCTACCCCTGAAGTGGGTGAGCAGTACTTC	CASSPTPEVGEQYF
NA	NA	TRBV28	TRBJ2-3	TGTGCCAGCAGTTTCGCGGGAAGTGGAGATACGCAGTATTTT	CASSFAGSGDTQYF
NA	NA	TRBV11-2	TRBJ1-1	TGTGCCAGCAGGCCGACAGTTATGAACACTGAAGCTTTCTTT	CASRPTVMNTEAFF
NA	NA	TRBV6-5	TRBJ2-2	TGTGCCAGCAGTCGTGACACAAACACCGGGGAGCTGTTTTTT	CASSRDTNTGELFF
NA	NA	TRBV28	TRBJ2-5	TGTGCCAGCAGTTTGGGGGGGCGGGAGACCCAGTACTTC	CASSLGGRETQYF
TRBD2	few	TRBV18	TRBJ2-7	TGTGCCAGCTCAGCCACTAGCGGGAGCTCCTACGAGCAGTACTTC	CASSATSGSSYEQYF
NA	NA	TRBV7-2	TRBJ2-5	TGTGCCAGCAGCCAAAGGACGTTCGAGACCCAGTACTTC	CASSQRTFETQYF
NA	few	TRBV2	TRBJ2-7	TGTGCCAGCAGTGAAGCGGCGAATAGCGCCGGGTACTTC	CASSEAANSAGYF
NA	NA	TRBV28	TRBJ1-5	TGTGCCAGCAGTTTTTTTAGCAGGGCCAATCAGCCCCAGCATTTT	CASSFFSRANQPQHF
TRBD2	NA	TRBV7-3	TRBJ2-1	TGTGCCAGCAGCTTAGCTAGCGGCCCCTACAATGAGCAGTTCTTC	CASSLASGPYNEQFF
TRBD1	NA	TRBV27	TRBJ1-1	TGTGCCAGCAGTTTAGACAGGGGGAGGACTGAAGCTTTCTTT	CASSLDRGRTEAFF
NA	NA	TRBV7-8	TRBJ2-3	TGTGCCAGCAGGGGGTCCGGTGCAGCCAACACAGATACGCAGTATTTT	CASRGSGAANTDTQYF
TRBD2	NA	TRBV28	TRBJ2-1	TGTGCCAGCAGTTTGTGGGCTAGCGGCAATGAGCAGTTCTTC	CASSLWASGNEQFF
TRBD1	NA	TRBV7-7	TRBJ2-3	TGTGCCAGCAGCCAAACCACACAGGGGGCGGCAGATACGCAGTATTTT	CASSQTTQGAADTQYF
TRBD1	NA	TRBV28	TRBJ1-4	TGTGCCAGCAGTTTGCGGACAGGGGCGAATGAAAAACTGTTTTTT	CASSLRTGANEKLFF
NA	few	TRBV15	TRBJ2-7	TGTGCCACCAGCACCGGAGGGGGAACAACCTACGAGCAGTACTTC	CATSTGGGTTYEQYF
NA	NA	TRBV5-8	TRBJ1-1	TGTGCCAGACAAAGGGGGGGCGCGCGGACTGAAGCTTTCTTT	CARQRGGARTEAFF
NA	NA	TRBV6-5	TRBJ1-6	TGTGCCAGCAGTTTACTTGTAGGGCCGGATTCACCCCTCCACTTT	CASSLLVGPDSPLHF
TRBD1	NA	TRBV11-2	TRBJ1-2	TGTGCCAGCAGCCTGAACAGGGGATCTAACTATGGCTATACCTTC	CASSLNRGSNYGYTF
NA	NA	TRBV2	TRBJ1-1	TGTGCCAGCACCATTGGACAGAACACTGAAGCTTTCTTT	CASTIGQNTEAFF
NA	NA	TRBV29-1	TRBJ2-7	TGCAGCGTTGGGGTTTCGGGGGTACACGAGCAGTACTTC	CSVGVSGVHEQYF
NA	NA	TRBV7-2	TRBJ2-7	TGTGCCAGCACACCGGGGTGGGACTCTAGCGAGCAGTACTTC	CASTPGWDSSEQYF
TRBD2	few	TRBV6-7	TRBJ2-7	TGTGCCAGCAGTTCCGGACTAGCGGGAGGGCCAGAGTACGAGCAGTACTTC	CASSSGLAGGPEYEQYF
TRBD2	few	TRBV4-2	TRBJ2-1	TGTGCCAGCAGCCAGGGGACTAGCGGGCAGTGGGCTAACAATGAGCAGTTCTTC	CASSQGTSGQWANNEQFF
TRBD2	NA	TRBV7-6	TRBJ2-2	TGTGCCAGCAGCTTAGCAAGCGGGAGGCCCACCGGGGAGCTGTTTTTT	CASSLASGRPTGELFF
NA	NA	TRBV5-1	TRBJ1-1	TGCGCCAGCAGCTCCCAAGGAGGGAAAACTGAAGCTTTCTTT	CASSSQGGKTEAFF
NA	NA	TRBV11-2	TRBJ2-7	TGTGCCAGCAGCTTAGTTCCCCTCCGGGGCGAGCAGTACTTC	CASSLVPLRGEQYF
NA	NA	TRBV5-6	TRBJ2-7	TGTGCCAGCAGCTTCAATCGGCGGGAGCAGTACTTC	CASSFNRREQYF
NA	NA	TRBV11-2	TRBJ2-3	TGTGCCAGCAGCTTTGGGGGAGCAGATACGCAGTATTTT	CASSFGGADTQYF
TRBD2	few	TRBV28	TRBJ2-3	TGTGCCAGCAGAACCAGACCAGCGGGGTCCGGGGATACGCAGTATTTT	CASRTRPAGSGDTQYF
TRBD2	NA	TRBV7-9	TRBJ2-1	TGTGCCAGCAGCCGAACCACTAGCGGGATACTGGATGAGCAGTTCTTC	CASSRTTSGILDEQFF
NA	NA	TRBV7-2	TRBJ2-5	TGTGCCAGCAGCTTAGACTTCGCGGGGGCGCAAGAGACCCAGTACTTC	CASSLDFAGAQETQYF
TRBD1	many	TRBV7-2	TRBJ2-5	TGTGCCAGCAGCTCCCGACAGGGTTCGGAGACCCAGTACTTC	CASSSRQGSETQYF
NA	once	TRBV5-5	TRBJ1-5	TGTGCCAGCAGCTTGGGGACCCTCAACGGACAGCCCCAGCATTTT	CASSLGTLNGQPQHF
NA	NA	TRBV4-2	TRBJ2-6	TGTGCCAGCAGCCAAGAATTCGGGGCCAACGTCCTGACTTTC	CASSQEFGANVLTF
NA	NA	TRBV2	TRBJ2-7	TGTGCCAGCAGTCGGGGTTTGGGGCTCGAGCAGTACTTC	CASSRGLGLEQYF
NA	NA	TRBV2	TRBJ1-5	TGTGTCTCCCAACGGGCAGATAGCAATCAGCCCCAGCATTTT	CVSQRADSNQPQHF
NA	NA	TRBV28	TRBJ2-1	TGTGCCAGCCATTCCTACAATGAGCAGTTCTTC	CASHSYNEQFF
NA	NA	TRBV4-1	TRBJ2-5	TGCGCCAGCAGCCAAGGGGTTGAGGTAGGCCCTGAGACCCAGTACTTC	CASSQGVEVGPETQYF
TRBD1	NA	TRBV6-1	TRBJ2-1	TGTGCCAGCAGTGAAGCGGGGACAGGGGGCAGGAATGAGCAGTTCTTC	CASSEAGTGGRNEQFF
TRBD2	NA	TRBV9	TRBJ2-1	TGTGCCAGCAGCGTAGCTGGCGGGAGGGTAGTATCCTACAATGAGCAGTTCTTC	CASSVAGGRVVSYNEQFF
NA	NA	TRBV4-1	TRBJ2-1	TGCGCCAGCAGCCAAGATCCGGCGGGGGCGACCAACAATGAGCAGTTCTTC	CASSQDPAGATNNEQFF
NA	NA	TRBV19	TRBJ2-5	TGTGCCAGTAGTATCCAGGTTCAAGAGACCCAGTACTTC	CASSIQVQETQYF
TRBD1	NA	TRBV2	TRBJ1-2	TGTGCCGGCCCAAGGGACAGGGGATCGTATGGCTACACCTTC	CAGPRDRGSYGYTF
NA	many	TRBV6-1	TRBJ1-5	TGTGCCAGCGGGCAGCCCTATAGCAATCAGCCCCAGCATTTT	CASGQPYSNQPQHF